This T cell receptor (beta chain) was recovered during a study of radiation and T cells in renal cell carcinoma. Produced via immunoSEQ multiplex PCR; TCRdb's table is partial and in-frame only. The profile shows tens of thousands of clones, approximately 80% of them singletons. This CDR3 is 17 amino acids long. Trimming cost V 0 bases and J 4 bases; bases outside gene matches: 11. The V gene's germline CDR1 is SGHRS and CDR2 YFSETQ. Time point reported: blood 4 weeks post-SBRT, at nephrectomy. Indicated treatment: 15 Gy SBRT to primary tumor, nephrectomy 4 weeks later. The patient's renal cell carcinoma had clear cell pathology.

This chain uses TRBV5-1 with TRBJ2-3; TRBD2 agrees at 7 bases. This TCR was recovered from a man aged 50-60 years with renal cell carcinoma. Material: blood, obtained from a patient whose treatment included radiotherapy and nephrectomy. Written as DNA, the CDR3 is TGCGCCAGCAGCTTGGATTACCCCCCGGGAGGTGCAGATACGCAGTATTTT. Translated, it gives CASSLDYPPGGADTQYF.